The entry below describes one T cell receptor (beta chain). The table came from immunoSEQ multiplex PCR; TCRdb's copy has only in-frame clones and leaves some out. The sample lists around 300,000 clones, around 87% seen once, with around 4.5% in the top ten. The data were obtained in a study of blood T cell repertoires in COVID-19. Across the whole study: T cells, B-cell-depleted T cells, or PBMCs supplied cDNA or gDNA.

The sequence was obtained from a woman under 30 with acute COVID-19. Specimen: PBMCs or T cells enriched from blood (not recorded which).

Written as DNA, the CDR3 is TGTGCCTGGAGCCTGGGACTATACTATGGCTACACCTTC. Amino acid sequence: CAWSLGLYYGYTF. This rearrangement joins TRBV30 to TRBJ1-2; D might be TRBD1 (5 bases). Germline CDR1 is GTSNPN and CDR2 is SVGIG (reference sequence). The CDR3 has 13 residues. Deletions cut 3 bases from V and 3 bases from J, with 11 bases between.